This T cell receptor beta chain was sequenced in a study of blood T cell repertoires in COVID-19. Across the whole study: Spain, Italy and the United States supplied samples that represented acute and convalescent COVID-19. T cells, B-cell-depleted T cells, or PBMCs supplied cDNA or gDNA.

How the authors handled the data: Scientists estimated how many nucleated cells there were by amplifying reference gene primers. Using immunoSEQ multiplex PCR, the repertoire was profiled, and TCRdb retains in-frame clones only, with some absent. V, J and clone size are those of that table, while D and trimming were read from the DNA. In the table there are about 230,000 clones, roughly 82% of which are singletons. This clone has more than one count but fewer than ten. Trimming removed 4 bases from V and 2 bases from J; junction bases left unmatched: 4. Germline assignment: CDR1 LGHNA and CDR2 YSLEER. This CDR3 is built from 16 residues.

The chain recombines TRBV4-3 with TRBJ2-3, with 12 nucleotides matching TRBD2. The specimen was peripheral blood. The TCR originated in a man aged 35 to 55 who had recovered from COVID-19. The DNA for the CDR3 is TGCGCCAGCAGCCTACTAGCGGGGGGAACCACAGATACGCAGTATTTT. Encoded protein: CASSLLAGGTTDTQYF.